The 13 T cell receptor beta chains reported below all come from one sample, sequenced in a study of cytotoxic CD8 clonotypes in ibrutinib-treated CLL. TCRdb keeps only in-frame clones here, not all; method: immunoSEQ multiplex PCR. Of fewer than 400,000 clones in the sample, 67% were seen once. The material was PBMCs, obtained after 36 months of ibrutinib treatment. All receptors derive from a human donor with chronic lymphocytic leukemia.

This clone was seen a few times. The genes are TRBV6-5 and TRBJ1-1; perhaps TRBD1 as D (6 bases). The CDR3 contains 16 residues. V lost 0 bases to trimming and J lost 4 bases, with 15 bases between them. From germline, CDR1 is MNHEY and CDR2 SVGAGI. CDR3 sequence reads: CASSYSYRDTLTEAFF. The CDR3 bases are TGTGCCAGCAGTTACTCCTACAGGGACACTCTCACTGAAGCTTTCTTT.

The table lists this clone with a count of one. The chain joins TRBV4-1 to TRBJ2-5, with TRBD2 as a possible D gene (5 bases). This CDR3 contains 16 residues. The V end lost 1 base, the J end lost 4 bases, and 16 bases lay between the germline ends. CDR1 and CDR2 from the germline V gene are MGHRA and YSYEKL. The CDR3 loop is CASSQAPAAPRETQYF. The CDR3 DNA reads as TGCGCCAGCAGCCAAGCCCCAGCGGCTCCAAGAGAGACCCAGTACTTC.

The genes are TRBV29-1 and TRBJ2-7, with D possibly TRBD1 on 5 matching bases. This CDR3 contains 13 residues. CDR1 SQVTM and CDR2 ANQGSEA come from the germline V gene. Between the trimmed V and J ends, which lost 6 bases and 2 bases, there was a span of 14 bases. The CDR3 sequence is CSVNTGTTYEQYF. The CDR3 DNA sequence: TGCAGCGTGAATACAGGTACCACCTACGAGCAGTACTTC.

This clone has only a few counts. The V gene is TRBV4-1, the J gene TRBJ2-7, with 7 nucleotides matching TRBD2. After removal of 2 bases from V and 5 bases from J, the junction contained 6 bases not matched to a gene. CDR3 size: 14 residues. Germline V CDR1 and CDR2: MGHRA, YSYEKL. The CDR3: CASSQPGRGDEQYF. Written as DNA, the CDR3 is TGCGCCAGCAGCCAACCTGGGAGGGGCGACGAGCAGTACTTC.

The rearrangement uses TRBV28 and TRBJ2-5; tentatively, D is TRBD2 (7 bases). CDR1 is MDHEN and CDR2 is SYDVKM in the germline V gene. V was trimmed by 5 bases and J by 6 bases, leaving 16 bases between them. CDR3 length equals 14 residues. Here the CDR3 reads CASSPYGGPKTQYF. The CDR3 DNA reads as TGTGCCAGCAGTCCTTACGGGGGGCCGAAGACCCAGTACTTC.

This chain connects TRBV29-1 to TRBJ2-1; D might be TRBD1 or TRBD2, each matching 6 bases. Germline V gene sequence: CDR1 SQVTM, CDR2 ANQGSEA. This CDR3 has 13 amino acids. The V end lost 4 bases, the J end lost 5 bases, and 12 bases lay between the germline ends. Written as DNA, the CDR3 is TGCAGCGTTGCAGGGGACTTCGACAATGAGCAGTTCTTC. This encodes CSVAGDFDNEQFF.

The chain couples TRBV5-1 to TRBJ1-1, with D possibly being TRBD1 (6 bases). Trimming took off 4 bases at V and 0 bases at J, with 13 bases between the two ends. Per germline, CDR1 SGHRS and CDR2 YFSETQ. The CDR3 contains 15 residues. The CDR3 DNA is TGCGCCAGCAGCCGACAGGAGCAAGTGAACACTGAAGCTTTCTTT. This codes for CASSRQEQVNTEAFF.

The chain uses TRBV7-2 and TRBJ2-7, with 11 nucleotides matching TRBD1. This CDR3 has 16 residues. V lost 4 bases to trimming and J lost 4 bases; unmatched junction nucleotides: 9. Per germline, CDR1 SGHTA and CDR2 FQGNSA. The CDR3: CASSYRPGQGGYEQYF. The CDR3 nucleotides read TGTGCCAGCAGCTACCGCCCGGGACAGGGGGGTTACGAGCAGTACTTC.

This clone was counted once. This chain uses TRBV19 with TRBJ1-5; no definite D call. V was shortened by 1 base and J by 0 bases, with 13 bases between the two germline ends. The CDR3 sequence is 17 residues long. Per germline, CDR1 LNHDA and CDR2 SQIVND (reference sequence). The chain's CDR3 is CASSIVSRVHSNQPQHF. The CDR3 nucleotides read TGTGCCAGTAGTATAGTGTCCCGGGTCCATAGCAATCAGCCCCAGCATTTT.

This rearrangement joins TRBV4-2 to TRBJ2-7; D is undetermined. Looked up from germline, CDR1 is LGHNA and CDR2 is YNFKEQ. V lost 4 bases and J 2 bases, leaving 21 bases between the germline ends. This CDR3 is built from 17 residues. The CDR3 bases are TGTGCCAGCAGCCCAATTGGCACCCAGCTTGGAGCCTACGAGCAGTACTTC. Translation: CASSPIGTQLGAYEQYF.

This chain joins TRBV9 and TRBJ1-2; D remains ambiguous. This CDR3 spans 12 amino acids. The germline V gene has CDR1 SGDLS and CDR2 YYNGEE. V was pared by 10 bases and J by 8 bases, with 18 bases between. The CDR3 region is CAGYDRTRGYTF. CDR3 in DNA: TGTGCCGGATACGACCGAACGCGGGGCTACACCTTC.

This clone appeared a few times. This chain uses TRBV19 with TRBJ2-7; maybe TRBD2 (6 bases). V lost 1 base and J 6 bases, leaving 7 bases between the germline ends. Germline assignment: CDR1 LNHDA and CDR2 SQIVND (reference sequence). The CDR3 is made up of 12 amino acids. CDR3 DNA: TGTGCCAGTAGTATAGTCGGGGGCGAGCAGTACTTC. As protein: CASSIVGGEQYF.

This chain connects TRBV18 to TRBJ2-1, with TRBD2 as a possible D gene (5 bases). V shed 1 base and J shed 14 bases, with 12 bases lying between them. Germline CDR1 is KGHSH and CDR2 is LQKENI. The CDR3 is made up of 12 amino acids. DNA of the CDR3: TGTGCCAGCTCACCACACCGGACTCTTGAGTTCTTC. Encoded protein: CASSPHRTLEFF. Looking up the rest from reference TRBV18 and TRBJ2-1 gives the full variable domain: NAGVMQNPRHLVRRRGQEARLRCSPMKGHSHVYWYRQLPEEGLKFMVYLQKENIIDESGMPKERFSAEFPKEGPSILRIQQVVRGDSAAYFCASSPHRTLEFFGPGTRLTVL.